One and the same sample provided the 6 T cell receptor beta chains below, sequenced in a study of blood T cell repertoires in COVID-19. This table comes from immunoSEQ multiplex PCR, and its TCRdb copy is limited to in-frame clones, with some not included. The sample consists of about 120,000 clones, 74% of them appearing once. Sequenced: peripheral blood. These receptors were taken from a man aged 55 to 70 with acute or convalescent COVID-19.

This clone was picked up a small number of times. This sequence joins TRBV19 and TRBJ1-2, with 7 nucleotides matching TRBD1. The length of the CDR3 is 15 residues. J was trimmed by 0 bases and V by 7 bases; bases with no gene match: 8. Germline V CDR1 and CDR2: LNHDA, SQIVND (reference sequence). The CDR3 coding sequence is TGTGCCAGTACCGATAACAGGGGTCCTAACTATGGCTACACCTTC. Protein: CASTDNRGPNYGYTF.

The rearrangement links TRBV27 to TRBJ2-1, with TRBD2 matching 8 bases. Germline V gene sequence: CDR1 MNHEY, CDR2 SMNVEV (reference sequence). V lost 6 bases and J lost 5; bases outside the gene matches: 9. CDR3 length: 15 amino acids. The CDR3 region is CASRREGSSNNEQFF. In nucleotides, the CDR3 is TGTGCCAGCAGACGGGAGGGGTCCTCAAACAATGAGCAGTTCTTC.

The chain joins TRBV4-1 to TRBJ1-2; possible D gene TRBD1, 6 bases. Trimming shortened V by 3 bases and J by 4 bases, and 12 bases separated the two germline ends. From germline, CDR1 is MGHRA and CDR2 YSYEKL. This CDR3 is built from 14 residues. The DNA for the CDR3 is TGCGCCAGCAGCCAGCGGACAGCTGTCTATGGCTACACCTTC. Its protein product is CASSQRTAVYGYTF.

The V and J genes are TRBV12-5 and TRBJ2-1, with TRBD1 matching 8 bases. The CDR3 contains 15 residues. Germline CDR1 LGHNT, CDR2 FRNRAP. The ends lost 5 bases at V and 9 bases at J; junction bases unmatched: 12. CDR3 residues: CASGLQGVLLSEQFF. CDR3 bases: TGTGCTAGTGGTCTACAGGGGGTTCTGCTTTCTGAGCAGTTCTTC.

The V and J genes are TRBV9 and TRBJ1-2; 9 bases fit TRBD1. The germline V gene has CDR1 SGDLS and CDR2 YYNGEE. V lost 3 bases, J lost 0 bases, and 9 bases stayed unmatched. This CDR3 spans 17 amino acids. The CDR3 nucleotides are TGTGCCAGCAGCGAACCGGGACAGGGCGCTTCTAACTATGGCTACACCTTC. This sequence encodes CASSEPGQGASNYGYTF. The full variable domain, its missing parts supplied by reference TRBV9 and TRBJ1-2, is DSGVTQTPKHLITATGQRVTLRCSPRSGDLSVYWYQQSLDQGLQFLIQYYNGEERAKGNILERFSAQQFPDLHSELNLSSLELGDSALYFCASSEPGQGASNYGYTFGSGTRLTVV.

The gene calls are TRBV19 and TRBJ1-5; 10 nucleotides match TRBD1. The length of the CDR3 is 15 residues. V trimming: 3 bases; J trimming: 6 bases; junction bases outside the gene matches: 5. From germline, CDR1 is LNHDA and CDR2 SQIVND (reference sequence). The CDR3 spells CASSISGTGVQPQHF. CDR3 in DNA: TGTGCCAGTAGTATCTCCGGGACAGGGGTTCAGCCCCAGCATTTT.